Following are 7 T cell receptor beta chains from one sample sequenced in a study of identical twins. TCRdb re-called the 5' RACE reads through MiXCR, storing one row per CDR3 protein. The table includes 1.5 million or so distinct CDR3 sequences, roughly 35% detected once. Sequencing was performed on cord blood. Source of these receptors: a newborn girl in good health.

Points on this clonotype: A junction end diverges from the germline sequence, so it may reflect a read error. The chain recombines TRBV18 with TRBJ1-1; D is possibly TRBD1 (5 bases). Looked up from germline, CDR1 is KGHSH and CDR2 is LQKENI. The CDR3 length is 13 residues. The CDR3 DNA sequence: TGTGCCAGCTCATCAGCAGGGTACACTGACGCTTTCTTT. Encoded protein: CASSSAGYTDAFF.

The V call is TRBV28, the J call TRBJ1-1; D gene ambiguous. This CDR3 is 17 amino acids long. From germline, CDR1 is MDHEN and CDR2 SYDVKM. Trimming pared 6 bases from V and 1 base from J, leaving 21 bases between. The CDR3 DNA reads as TGTGCCAGCAGCCTCCTCGACTCTCCCCCAGGGAACACTGAAGCTTTCTTT. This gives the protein CASSLLDSPPGNTEAFF.

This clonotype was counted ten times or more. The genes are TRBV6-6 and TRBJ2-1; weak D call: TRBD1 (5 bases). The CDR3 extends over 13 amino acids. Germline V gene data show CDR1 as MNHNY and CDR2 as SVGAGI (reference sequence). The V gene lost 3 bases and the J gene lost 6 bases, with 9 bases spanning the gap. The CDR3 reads CASSYSGRNEQFF. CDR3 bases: TGTGCCAGCAGTTATTCAGGGCGCAATGAGCAGTTCTTC.

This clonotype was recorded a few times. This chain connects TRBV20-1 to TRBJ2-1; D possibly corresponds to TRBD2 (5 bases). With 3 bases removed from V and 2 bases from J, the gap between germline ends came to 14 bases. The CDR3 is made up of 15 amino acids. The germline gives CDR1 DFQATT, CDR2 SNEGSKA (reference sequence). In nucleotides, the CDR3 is TGCAGTGCTAGGCACCGGGGTCGCCCCTACAATGAGCAGTTCTTC. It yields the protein CSARHRGRPYNEQFF.

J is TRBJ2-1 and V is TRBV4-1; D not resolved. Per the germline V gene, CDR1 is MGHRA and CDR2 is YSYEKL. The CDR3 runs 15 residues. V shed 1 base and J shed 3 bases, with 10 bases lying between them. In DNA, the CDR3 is TGCGCCAGCAGCCAAGGCCCGGACCTCTACAATGAGCAGTTCTTC. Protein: CASSQGPDLYNEQFF.

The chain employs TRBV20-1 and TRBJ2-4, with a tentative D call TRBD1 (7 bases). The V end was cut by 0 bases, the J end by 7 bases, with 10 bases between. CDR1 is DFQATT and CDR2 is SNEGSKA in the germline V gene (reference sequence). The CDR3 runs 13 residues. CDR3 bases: TGCAGTGCTAGAGACAGGGGGGTGAACATTCAGTACTTC. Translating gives CSARDRGVNIQYF.

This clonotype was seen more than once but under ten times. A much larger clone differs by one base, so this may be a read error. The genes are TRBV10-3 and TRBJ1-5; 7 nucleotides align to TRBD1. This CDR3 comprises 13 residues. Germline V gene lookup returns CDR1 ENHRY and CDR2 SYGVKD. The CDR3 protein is CAISGTGNRPQHF. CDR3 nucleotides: TGTGCCATCAGTGGGACAGGCAATCGGCCCCAGCATTTT.